Listed here are 20 T cell receptor beta chains from one sample, sequenced in a study of blood T cell repertoires in COVID-19. Libraries were prepared by immunoSEQ multiplex PCR; TCRdb keeps only in-frame clonotypes and omits some of them. The table has approximately 300,000 clones, around 90% seen once. Sequencing was carried out using peripheral blood. The receptor set was obtained from a woman in her 40s with COVID-19, enrolled during active disease.

This rearrangement joins TRBV27 to TRBJ1-1, with a possible D match to TRBD1 (5 bases). Germline V gene sequence: CDR1 MNHEY, CDR2 SMNVEV (reference sequence). Trimming shortened V by 6 bases and J by 1 base, and 18 bases separated the two germline ends. The CDR3 is made up of 16 amino acids. Written as DNA, the CDR3 is TGTGCCAGCAGCCGGTGGGGGGGAAGGGGGAACACTGAAGCTTTCTTT. This encodes CASSRWGGRGNTEAFF.

This clone has more than one count but fewer than ten. This rearrangement joins TRBV28 to TRBJ2-3, with D maybe TRBD1 (5 bases). The germline CDR1 and CDR2 sequences are MDHEN and SYDVKM. V was pared by 4 bases and J by 2 bases, with 10 bases between. This CDR3 spans 14 amino acids. CDR3 DNA: TGTGCCAGCAGTTCGACAGCAACCACAGATACGCAGTATTTT. Translating gives CASSSTATTDTQYF.

The rearrangement joins TRBV5-1 to TRBJ2-3; TRBD2 agrees at 9 bases. This CDR3 is 15 amino acids long. Trimming at V came to 2 bases and at J to 6 bases, leaving 7 bases not matched to a gene. CDR1 and CDR2 from the germline V gene are SGHRS and YFSETQ. The CDR3 spells CASSFPAGGSDTQYF. The CDR3 DNA reads as TGCGCCAGCAGCTTCCCAGCGGGGGGTAGCGATACGCAGTATTTT.

The J gene is TRBJ1-5, the V gene TRBV15; 7 bases are shared with TRBD1. The CDR3 covers 14 residues. With V trimmed by 3 bases and J by 4 bases, 3 bases remained unmatched. Germline lookup yields CDR1 LNHNV and CDR2 YYDKDF (reference sequence). The CDR3 coding sequence is TGTGCCACCAGCAGGACAGGGCAAAATCAGCCCCAGCATTTT. It encodes CATSRTGQNQPQHF.

The chain couples TRBV6-5 to TRBJ2-3; perhaps TRBD2 as D (5 bases). Germline V gene lookup returns CDR1 MNHEY and CDR2 SVGAGI. The CDR3 runs 14 residues. The ends were cut back, 7 bases at V and 4 bases at J, with 15 bases in the middle. The CDR3 here is CASMGFEGADTQYF. The CDR3 DNA follows: TGTGCCAGCATGGGCTTTGAGGGCGCAGATACGCAGTATTTT.

Only one count was recorded for this clone. Mismatch with germline at one junction end may stem from a read error. The chain links TRBV30 to TRBJ2-7, with D possibly TRBD1 on 6 matching bases. The length of the CDR3 is 15 residues. The germline V gene encodes CDR1 GTSNPN and CDR2 SVGIG (reference sequence). The CDR3 DNA sequence: TGTTCCTGGAGCAAATACGGACAGAGTTCCTACGAGCAGTACTTC. Protein product: CSWSKYGQSSYEQYF.

This clone was seen a single time. The rearrangement joins TRBV6-5 to TRBJ1-2; weak D call: TRBD1 (6 bases). Looked up from germline, CDR1 is MNHEY and CDR2 is SVGAGI. The V end was cut by 4 bases, the J end by 4 bases, with 10 bases between. This CDR3 spans 13 amino acids. CDR3 nucleotides: TGTGCCAGCAGTTTAGGACAGACCTATGGCTACACCTTC. Protein product: CASSLGQTYGYTF.

This clone has only one observation. The junction differs from germline at one of its ends, possibly a read error. This sequence joins TRBV19 and TRBJ1-2; 7 nucleotides align to TRBD1. The CDR3 is made up of 14 amino acids. The germline gives CDR1 LNHDA, CDR2 SQIVND (reference sequence). The CDR3 nucleotides are TGTGCCAGTAGTCTAGAAAGGGGGCAACGCGGCTACACCTTC. Translation: CASSLERGQRGYTF. The entire variable domain, with the rest obtained from reference TRBV19 and TRBJ1-2, is as follows: DGGITQSPKYLFRKEGQNVTLSCEQNLNHDAMYWYRQDPGQGLRLIYYSQIVNDFQKGDIAEGYSVSREKKESFPLTVTSAQKNPTAFYLCASSLERGQRGYTFGSGTRLTVV.

V is TRBV2 and J is TRBJ2-3, with 9 bases identical to TRBD2. Trimming removed 10 bases from V and 4 bases from J; junction bases left unmatched: 9. CDR1 is SNHLY, CDR2 FYNNEI, per germline. The CDR3 is 14 amino acids. DNA of the CDR3: TGTGCCAACAAAGCGGGAGGAAGTTCAGATACGCAGTATTTT. It codes for CANKAGGSSDTQYF. The full variable domain, in which reference TRBV2 and TRBJ2-3 provide the parts outside the CDR3, is EPEVTQTPSHQVTQMGQEVILRCVPISNHLYFYWYRQILGQKVEFLVSFYNNEISEKSEIFDDQFSVERPDGSNFTLKIRSTKLEDSAMYFCANKAGGSSDTQYFGPGTRLTVL.

The V gene is TRBV5-5, the J gene TRBJ2-3, with 8 bases lining up with TRBD1. The CDR3 totals 15 residues. The ends lost 2 bases at V and 7 bases at J; junction bases unmatched: 9. Per the germline V gene, CDR1 is SGHKS and CDR2 is YYEKEE (reference sequence). CDR3 bases: TGTGCCAGCAGCTTTCAGGACAGGGTTAGTCATACGCAGTATTTT. Translation: CASSFQDRVSHTQYF.

V gene TRBV5-1 combines with J gene TRBJ1-5; TRBD1 might be the D (5 bases). The CDR3 sequence is 14 residues long. V was pared by 5 bases and J by 3 bases, with 12 bases between. Per germline, CDR1 SGHRS and CDR2 YFSETQ. The CDR3 loop is CASSLGGNNQPQHF. CDR3 bases: TGCGCCAGCAGTCTGGGGGGTAACAATCAGCCCCAGCATTTT.

The chain couples TRBV11-3 to TRBJ1-4; D is ambiguous. Germline V gene data show CDR1 as SGHNT and CDR2 as YENEEA. V was shortened by 4 bases and J by 6 bases, with 18 bases between the two germline ends. This CDR3 spans 16 amino acids. The CDR3 DNA is TGTGCCAGCAGCTATTACGGTAGCTGCTTGGATGAAAAACTGTTTTTT. This codes for CASSYYGSCLDEKLFF.

This chain connects TRBV12-3 or TRBV12-4 to TRBJ1-5, with D possibly being TRBD1 (6 bases). The CDR3 is 13 amino acids. Trimming removed 6 bases from V and 7 bases from J, with 13 bases in between. CDR3 DNA sequence: TGTGCCAGCAGCCAGGGGCCCGGGCAGCCCCAGCATTTT. Encoded protein: CASSQGPGQPQHF.

The rearrangement links TRBV5-4 to TRBJ1-3, with D possibly matching TRBD1 (5 bases). Trimming left V 2 bases short and J 0 bases short, with 6 bases between. The germline gives CDR1 SGHNT, CDR2 YYREEE (reference sequence). The CDR3 runs 14 residues. The CDR3 DNA is TGTGCCAGCAGCTTCCAGGGCTCTGGAAACACCATATATTTT. Its protein is CASSFQGSGNTIYF.

V and J are TRBV3-1 (or the pseudogene TRBV3-2) and TRBJ1-4, with TRBD1 matching over 11 bases. This CDR3 contains 19 residues. In germline, CDR1 is LGHDT, CDR2 YNNKEL (reference sequence). The J segment lost 7 bases and the V segment lost 5 bases, leaving 18 bases of the junction unmatched. The CDR3 spells CASSIRVWTGGKFGEKLFF. The CDR3 DNA reads TGTGCCAGCAGCATAAGGGTTTGGACAGGGGGCAAGTTCGGTGAAAAACTGTTTTTT.

CDR3: CASSWDRETEAFF. The DNA of the CDR3 is TGTGCCAGCAGCTGGGACAGGGAGACTGAAGCTTTCTTT. V usage is TRBV11-1 and J usage is TRBJ1-1, with TRBD1 matching 9 bases. From germline, CDR1 is SGHAT and CDR2 FQDESV (reference sequence). The CDR3 is 13 amino acids. V shed 4 bases and J 5 bases; nucleotides not matched to a gene: 2. Full variable domain (remainder filled in from reference TRBV11-1 and TRBJ1-1): EAEVAQSPRYKITEKSQAVAFWCDPISGHATLYWYRQILGQGPELLVQFQDESVVDDSQLPKDRFSAERLKGVDSTLKIQPAELGDSAMYLCASSWDRETEAFFGQGTRLTVV.

This clone has a single count. This rearrangement joins TRBV27 to TRBJ1-1; D may be TRBD1 (6 bases). The ends were cut back, 2 bases at V and 8 bases at J, with 12 bases in the middle. The CDR3 is 13 amino acids. CDR1 and CDR2 (germline): MNHEY, SMNVEV (reference sequence). This chain's CDR3 is CASSLASDREAFF. For the CDR3, the DNA is TGTGCCAGCAGTTTAGCTTCAGACAGGGAAGCTTTCTTT.

This clone is a singleton in its sample. The rearrangement joins TRBV5-1 to TRBJ2-1; maybe TRBD2 (7 bases). V was shortened by 4 bases and J by 4 bases, with 18 bases between the two germline ends. The CDR3 is 16 amino acids. Germline loops: CDR1 SGHRS, CDR2 YFSETQ. CDR3 DNA sequence: TGCGCCAGCAGCAGGGAAGCGGGACAATATTACAATGAGCAGTTCTTC. It translates to CASSREAGQYYNEQFF.

The J gene is TRBJ2-3, the V gene TRBV6-4; D perhaps matches TRBD2 (6 bases). Germline V gene data show CDR1 as MRHNA and CDR2 as SNTAGT. The V gene lost 3 bases and the J gene lost 5 bases, with 15 bases spanning the gap. The CDR3 is 15 amino acids. The CDR3 reads CASSDSLAVGDTQYF. The CDR3 DNA follows: TGTGCCAGCAGTGATTCCTTAGCGGTGGGAGATACGCAGTATTTT.

The V call is TRBV5-4, the J call TRBJ2-1; unclear D gene. CDR3 length: 15 amino acids. Germline values: CDR1 SGHNT, CDR2 YYREEE (reference sequence). Trimming pared 4 bases from V and 4 bases from J, leaving 15 bases between. The CDR3 loop reads CASSLGGETYNEQFF. DNA of the CDR3: TGTGCCAGCAGCCTCGGTGGCGAGACTTACAATGAGCAGTTCTTC. Full variable domain (outside the CDR3, taken from reference TRBV5-4 and TRBJ2-1): ETGVTQSPTHLIKTRGQQVTLRCSSQSGHNTVSWYQQALGQGPQFIFQYYREEENGRGNFPPRFSGLQFPNYSSELNVNALELDDSALYLCASSLGGETYNEQFFGPGTRLTVL.